A single sample is the source of the 21 T cell receptor beta chains below, sequenced in a study of T cells in narcolepsy. Measured with immunoSEQ multiplex PCR; TCRdb has only the in-frame clones, and not every one. The sample includes tens of thousands of clones, almost 85% seen only once; the top ten take roughly 10%. Sequencing used memory (CD45RA-) CD4+ T cells from blood. Receptor source: a human donor in good health.

The chain recombines TRBV11-3 with TRBJ2-5, with 10 bases fitting TRBD2. The germline CDR1 and CDR2 sequences are SGHNT and YENEEA. The CDR3 runs to 15 residues. J gave up 0 bases and V 5 bases, and 3 bases lay outside the gene matches. In DNA, the CDR3 is TGTGCCAGCAGCACAGGACTAGCGGACCAAGAGACCCAGTACTTC. It is translated as CASSTGLADQETQYF.

The rearrangement joins TRBV14 to TRBJ2-5; D is unresolved. The J call may not be correct, given that the DNA end is closer to TRBJ2-7. Germline CDR1 and CDR2: SGHDN and FVKESK. This CDR3 is built from 14 residues. CDR3 DNA sequence: TGTGCCAGCAGCCAAGGGGCAGGATCCTACGAGCAGTACTTC. Residues: CASSQGAGSYEQYF.

The chain carries TRBV7-2 and TRBJ1-2; D is possibly TRBD1 (6 bases). Germline loops: CDR1 SGHTA, CDR2 FQGNSA. V was clipped by 6 bases and J by 8 bases, with 16 bases between them. This CDR3 region has 13 residues. The CDR3 DNA reads TGTGCCAGCAGTTTTGCGGGGGCGGACGGCTACACCTTC. Protein: CASSFAGADGYTF.

The chain combines TRBV2 with TRBJ2-1; D may match TRBD1 or TRBD2 (6 bases each). The V and J ends lost 5 bases and 9 bases respectively, with 11 bases between them. CDR1 and CDR2 (germline): SNHLY, FYNNEI. CDR3 length: 12 amino acids. The CDR3 here is CASSLRGVEQFF. As DNA, the CDR3 is TGTGCCAGCAGTCTAAGGGGGGTTGAGCAGTTCTTC.

The rearrangement joins TRBV7-2 to TRBJ2-7, with 8 bases fitting TRBD2. V was pared by 5 bases and J by 5 bases, with 11 bases of the junction left unmatched. The CDR3 has 15 amino acids. Germline CDR1 is SGHTA and CDR2 is FQGNSA. CDR3 loop: CASSRREGSIHEQYF. CDR3 nucleotide sequence: TGTGCCAGCAGCCGTCGGGAGGGTTCCATCCACGAGCAGTACTTC.

V is TRBV28 and J is TRBJ1-2; D is possibly TRBD1 (5 bases). The V end lost 5 bases, the J end lost 8 bases, and 15 bases lay between the germline ends. The V gene's germline CDR1 is MDHEN and CDR2 SYDVKM. The CDR3 has 13 amino acids. CDR3 coding DNA: TGTGCCAGCAGTCGTACGGGGCATGACGGCTACACCTTC. Translated, it gives CASSRTGHDGYTF.

This sequence joins TRBV19 and TRBJ2-5; TRBD2 matches at 13 bases. CDR3 length: 15 residues. Looked up from germline, CDR1 is LNHDA and CDR2 is SQIVND (reference sequence). The junction had 6 bases not matched to a gene; V was cut back by 6 bases and J by 5 bases. The CDR3 here is CASSLRTSGSETQYF. In nucleotides, the CDR3 is TGTGCCAGTAGCCTCCGGACTAGCGGGAGCGAGACCCAGTACTTC.

The chain carries TRBV14 and TRBJ2-5, with no clear D. The V end was cut by 0 bases, the J end by 7 bases, with 0 bases between. The CDR3 is 10 amino acids. Germline CDR1 and CDR2: SGHDN and FVKESK. The CDR3 region is CASSQETQYF. The DNA for the CDR3 is TGTGCCAGCAGCCAAGAGACCCAGTACTTC. The variable domain in full, completed from reference TRBV14 and TRBJ2-5, reads EAGVTQFPSHSVIEKGQTVTLRCDPISGHDNLYWYRRVMGKEIKFLLHFVKESKQDESGMPNNRFLAERTGGTYSTLKVQPAELEDSGVYFCASSQETQYFGPGTRLLVL.

CDR3 in amino acids: CASSIGSGLAGGKETQYF. DNA of the CDR3: TGTGCCAGTAGTATAGGGTCGGGACTAGCGGGAGGTAAAGAGACCCAGTACTTC. The chain employs TRBV19 and TRBJ2-5; 15 positions match TRBD2. The CDR3 runs to 18 residues. CDR1 LNHDA and CDR2 SQIVND come from the germline V gene (reference sequence). The V segment lost 1 base and the J segment 3 bases; nucleotides outside the gene matches: 6.

The chain is built from TRBV7-9 and TRBJ2-2; D remains unclear. Germline assignment: CDR1 SEHNR and CDR2 FQNEAQ (reference sequence). Deletions cut 11 bases from V and 7 bases from J, with 17 bases between. The CDR3 loop spans 13 amino acids. CDR3 sequence (DNA): TGTGCCCCCAAAAGTGTGGCGGACGGGGAGCTGTTTTTT. Its protein product is CAPKSVADGELFF.

The rearrangement joins TRBV7-8 to TRBJ1-1; D not certain. Germline V gene sequence: CDR1 SGHVS, CDR2 FQNEAQ. CDR3 size: 13 residues. Trimming took off 5 bases at V and 5 bases at J, with 12 bases between the two ends. CDR3: CASSRVLVTEAFF. CDR3 nucleotides: TGTGCCAGCAGCCGTGTCTTAGTGACTGAAGCTTTCTTT.

This chain links TRBV6-1 with TRBJ2-3, with TRBD1 as a possible D gene (5 bases). Looked up from germline, CDR1 is MNHNS and CDR2 is SASEGT. V lost 6 bases, J lost 13 bases, and 20 bases lay in between. This CDR3 region has 13 residues. CDR3 loop: CASRPGVGQLEYF. The CDR3 coding sequence is TGTGCCAGCAGACCTGGAGTGGGGCAGTTGGAGTATTTT.

This chain joins TRBV6-5 and TRBJ1-1, with TRBD1 as a possible D gene (6 bases). CDR1 and CDR2 (germline): MNHEY, SVGAGI. The CDR3 totals 13 residues. The V end was cut by 6 bases, the J end by 6 bases, with 14 bases between. The CDR3 DNA follows: TGTGCCAGCAGAGACACAGGGAATCCTGAAGCTTTCTTT. It codes for CASRDTGNPEAFF.

This chain links TRBV19 with TRBJ2-3; D is unresolved. Germline V gene data show CDR1 as LNHDA and CDR2 as SQIVND (reference sequence). The CDR3 has 13 residues. Trimming shortened V by 6 bases and J by 2 bases, and 9 bases separated the two germline ends. Written as DNA, the CDR3 is TGTGCCAGTAGCTATACCATCACAGATACGCAGTATTTT. Protein product: CASSYTITDTQYF.

The chain recombines TRBV5-6 with TRBJ1-1, with a weak D call TRBD1 (6 bases). Germline CDR1 and CDR2: SGHDT and YYEEEE. The CDR3 runs to 12 residues. V dropped 2 bases and J dropped 9 bases, with 11 bases sitting between them. CDR3 sequence (DNA): TGTGCCAGCAGCTTCGGACAGATCCAAGCTTTCTTT. It encodes CASSFGQIQAFF. Based on the CDR3 plus reference TRBV5-6 and TRBJ1-1, the full variable domain is DAGVTQSPTHLIKTRGQQVTLRCSPKSGHDTVSWYQQALGQGPQFIFQYYEEEERQRGNFPDRFSGHQFPNYSSELNVNALLLGDSALYLCASSFGQIQAFFGQGTRLTVV.

This chain links TRBV7-9 with TRBJ2-7, with 8 bases matching TRBD1. The CDR3 is 16 amino acids. Looked up from germline, CDR1 is SEHNR and CDR2 is FQNEAQ (reference sequence). The ends lost 2 bases at V and 5 bases at J; junction bases unmatched: 11. The CDR3 coding sequence is TGTGCCAGCAGCTTAACAGGACAGGGAAAGGGCCACGAGCAGTACTTC. Translated, it gives CASSLTGQGKGHEQYF. Combining the CDR3 with reference TRBV7-9 and TRBJ2-7 gives the whole variable domain DTGVSQNPRHKITKRGQNVTFRCDPISEHNRLYWYRQTLGQGPEFLTYFQNEAQLEKSRLLSDRFSAERPKGSFSTLEIQRTEQGDSAMYLCASSLTGQGKGHEQYFGPGTRLTVT.

The J gene is TRBJ2-7, the V gene TRBV28, with 7 bases that match TRBD2. The CDR3 totals 14 residues. Germline CDR1 reads MDHEN; CDR2 reads SYDVKM. V lost 5 bases, J lost 7 bases, and 11 bases stayed unmatched. CDR3 sequence (DNA): TGTGCCAGCAGTCGTGGGGCGGGAGTTGGTGAGCAGTACTTC. Its translation: CASSRGAGVGEQYF.

The rearrangement joins TRBV2 to TRBJ2-3; D might be TRBD1 (6 bases). The CDR3 runs 14 residues. Germline V lookup: CDR1 SNHLY, CDR2 FYNNEI. V was pared by 9 bases and J by 0 bases, with 13 bases between. This CDR3 is CARGTPTSTDTQYF. The CDR3 nucleotides are TGTGCCAGAGGGACACCAACTAGCACAGATACGCAGTATTTT.

The chain links TRBV19 to TRBJ2-2, with D perhaps matching TRBD1 (6 bases). V lost 0 bases to trimming and J lost 3 bases, with 11 bases between them. Germline V gene lookup returns CDR1 LNHDA and CDR2 SQIVND (reference sequence). The CDR3 sequence is 16 residues long. This CDR3 is CASSIDPSGDTGELFF. The CDR3 DNA follows: TGTGCCAGTAGTATAGATCCATCAGGGGACACCGGGGAGCTGTTTTTT.

The rearrangement uses TRBV4-3 and TRBJ1-1; D might be TRBD1 (5 bases). Germline loops: CDR1 LGHNA, CDR2 YSLEER. The CDR3 spans 14 residues. V shed 6 bases and J shed 8 bases, with 19 bases lying between them. The CDR3 bases are TGCGCCAGCAGTCGTTCGACAGTCCGCAGCGAAGCTTTCTTT. This sequence encodes CASSRSTVRSEAFF.

V usage is TRBV7-8 and J usage is TRBJ1-2; 8 bases align to TRBD1. The trim removed 4 bases at V and 3 bases at J, leaving 7 bases unmatched. The CDR3 consists of 15 residues. In germline, CDR1 is SGHVS, CDR2 FQNEAQ. The CDR3 sequence: CASSSPSGGDYGYTF. The CDR3, as DNA: TGTGCCAGCAGCTCGCCGTCAGGGGGCGACTATGGCTACACCTTC.